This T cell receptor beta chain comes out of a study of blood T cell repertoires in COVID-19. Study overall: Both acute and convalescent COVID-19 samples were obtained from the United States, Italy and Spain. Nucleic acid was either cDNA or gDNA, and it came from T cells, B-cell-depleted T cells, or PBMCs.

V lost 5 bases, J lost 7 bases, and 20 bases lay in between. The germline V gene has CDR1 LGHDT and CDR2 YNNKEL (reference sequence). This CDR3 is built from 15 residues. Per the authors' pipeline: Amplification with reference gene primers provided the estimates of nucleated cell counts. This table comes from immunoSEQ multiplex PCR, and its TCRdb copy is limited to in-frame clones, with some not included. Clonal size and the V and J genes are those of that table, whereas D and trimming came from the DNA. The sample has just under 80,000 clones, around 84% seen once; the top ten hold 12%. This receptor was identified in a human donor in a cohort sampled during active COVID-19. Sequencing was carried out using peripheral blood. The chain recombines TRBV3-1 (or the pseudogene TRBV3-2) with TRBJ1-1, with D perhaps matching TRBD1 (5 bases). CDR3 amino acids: CASSDGQAGEGEAFF. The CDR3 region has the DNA TGTGCCAGCAGCGATGGACAAGCCGGAGAAGGTGAAGCTTTCTTT.